This T cell receptor (beta chain) was sequenced for a study of blood T cells in healthy people across ages (dated by TCRdb to between 2014 and 2016). Regarding the study in general: In model experiments, roughly one uniquely barcoded TCR beta cDNA molecule per two T cells was captured by template switching. The study analyzed two additional independent replicas of 1 million unique cDNA reads from the same blood draw for two donors, one aged 18 to 30 and one aged 80 or older. The study measured age-related changes in TCR beta repertoire diversity using deep sequencing normalized with unique cDNA molecular identifiers. To avoid experimental bias, donors of different ages were randomly spread across the sequencing lanes. The donors were divided into four age groups: young (average approximately 15 years), middle-aged (around 41), aged (roughly 66) and long-lived (more than 75).

There are a few counts of this clonotype. This clone's antigen is unknown. Per-base quality was not reported, and no clone a single base away is much larger than it. Systemically healthy Caucasian individuals from Russia, 35 to 50 in total and aged roughly 6 to 100 years, were included as donors. Ten milliliters of peripheral blood were drawn from each donor into EDTA-treated Vacutainer tubes. Ficoll-Paque density-gradient centrifugation was used to isolate PBMCs, with at least 6 million obtained per sample. Total RNA, at least 6 micrograms per sample, was extracted from PBMCs with Trizol reagent. For every donor, an aliquot of PBMCs went through flow cytometry to measure the percentages of naive CD45RAhigh/CD27high T cells. Library creation used 5' RACE. The sequencing machine was an Illumina HiSeq 2500. A second PCR of roughly 6 to 11 cycles was run with a J-beta primer mix and a sample-barcoded 5' primer. Each TCR beta cDNA molecule received a unique molecular identifier from a template-switch 5' adaptor carrying 12 random nucleotides. Each sample yielded at least 2.5 million CDR3-containing paired-end reads. First-strand cDNA synthesis was performed from all RNA using the Mint cDNA synthesis kit, with priming by a TRBC-specific oligonucleotide. After uracil-DNA glycosylase treatment, a first 18-cycle PCR used universal primers M1SS and BC2_uni_R on all cDNA. The paper's processing steps were these. Normalization of each sample was performed by random selection of 1 million high-quality reads, each carrying a distinct molecular identifier. Reads with shared molecular identifiers were discarded instead of being binned into consensus sequences. MiTCR, run with a Q25 quality threshold and the strictest error-elimination algorithm, handled CDR3 identification, clonotype clustering and error correction. A nonparametric unseen species model with Euler transformation was used to estimate lower-bound total TCR beta diversity. TCRdb reprocessed the public reads (quality trimming at Q25 with fastp, clone calling with MiXCR) and kept in-frame beta chains. Identical CDR3 protein sequences are pooled into one entry, listed with their most common genes and DNA. TCRdb, not the original authors, processed these V and J calls. The table for this sample lists more than 650,000 distinct CDR3 sequences; about 24% of them were counted only once. The leading ten clones occupy around a fifth of the sample.

The research as a whole found: Since profiling was done on bulk unsorted PBMCs, naive and antigen-experienced compartments could not be conclusively compared. The CMV infection status of donors was not known, potentially confounding age-related changes in expanded clonotypes. The long-lived group showed more naive CD4+ T cells, fewer expanded clones and increased TCR diversity than the aged group, suggesting age selection. Estimates of total diversity based on one million sequenced T cells were regarded as lower bounds and as underestimates. As age increased, observed TCR beta diversity per million T cells dropped in a roughly linear way, and a significant reduction was already evident by age 40. There was a strong correlation between observed TCR beta diversity and the percentage of naive T cells measured by flow cytometry.

This clonotype was sampled from an older man in good health. Input material: blood.

The DNA is as follows: TGCGCCAGCAGCAAAGGGGCGAGCGGGGAAGAGACCCAGTACTTC. The encoded protein is CASSKGASGEETQYF. The chain was built from TRBV5-1 and TRBJ2-5; TRBD2 agrees with 7 junctional bases. From the cysteine up to the phenylalanine, the CDR3 has a length of 15 residues. CDR3 DNA is the only sequence kept; it has 45 bases, read in frame from the first base. Via the germline V gene, CDR1 is SGHRS and CDR2 YFSETQ. V is pruned by 4 bases and J by 3 bases, leaving 9 bases of the junction without a gene match.